One and the same sample provided the 10 T cell receptor beta chains below, sequenced in a study of PD-1 blockade in classical Hodgkin lymphoma. Time point reported: cycle 4 day 1 (C4D1), after six to seven weeks of nivolumab. Each patient's relapse followed autologous stem cell transplantation, and brentuximab vedotin exposure varied. The authors purified CD4+ T cells from thawed PBMCs by magnetic negative selection. Sequenced by immunoSEQ multiplex PCR; TCRdb stores in-frame clones only, minus some. The table includes 30,000 or so clones, 65% to 85% detected once. Source: CD4+ T cells from blood, taken before the fourth cycle of nivolumab. These TCRs come from a human donor with classical Hodgkin lymphoma.

The chain joins TRBV5-1 to TRBJ2-3, with D perhaps TRBD2 (6 bases). Germline CDR1 and CDR2: SGHRS and YFSETQ. The CDR3 spans 15 residues. V lost 0 bases to trimming and J lost 2 bases, with 10 bases between them. The CDR3 nucleotides are TGCGCCAGCAGCTTGGGTGCGGGGCCCACAGATACGCAGTATTTT. It specifies CASSLGAGPTDTQYF. The complete variable domain, with remaining parts taken from reference TRBV5-1 and TRBJ2-3, reads KAGVTQTPRYLIKTRGQQVTLSCSPISGHRSVSWYQQTPGQGLQFLFEYFSETQRNKGNFPGRFSGRQFSNSRSEMNVSTLELGDSALYLCASSLGAGPTDTQYFGPGTRLTVL.

This clone has just a few counts. This chain links TRBV19 with TRBJ1-3; weak D call: TRBD1 (5 bases). The CDR3 runs to 15 residues. The V gene lost 7 bases and the J gene lost 2 bases, with 15 bases spanning the gap. The germline V gene encodes CDR1 LNHDA and CDR2 SQIVND (reference sequence). The CDR3 spells CASTGRQGAGNTIYF. In DNA form, the CDR3 reads TGTGCCAGTACTGGCAGGCAAGGGGCTGGAAACACCATATATTTT.

The V gene is TRBV6-5, the J gene TRBJ1-4, with 8 bases aligning to TRBD1. V dropped 6 bases and J dropped 8; count of bases not matched to a gene: 11. The CDR3 covers 15 residues. Germline-derived CDR1 and CDR2 are MNHEY and SVGAGI. CDR3 nucleotide sequence: TGTGCCAGCAGAACTGCTGACAGGGGAGGCGAAAAACTGTTTTTT. This gives the protein CASRTADRGGEKLFF.

The chain couples TRBV4-2 to TRBJ1-4; TRBD1 matches at 8 bases. Trimming removed 1 base from V and 4 bases from J; junction bases left unmatched: 5. The CDR3 has 16 residues. The V gene's germline CDR1 is LGHNA and CDR2 YNFKEQ. The CDR3 region has the DNA TGTGCCAGCAGCCAAGCTCAGGGGGCGAATAATGAAAAACTGTTTTTT. It encodes CASSQAQGANNEKLFF.

The chain has TRBV2 and TRBJ2-5, with 16 bases aligning to TRBD2. J gave up 4 bases and V 6 bases, and 8 bases lay outside the gene matches. The CDR3 consists of 17 residues. In germline, CDR1 is SNHLY, CDR2 FYNNEI. CDR3 sequence reads: CASSEGTSGGGPETQYF. DNA of the CDR3: TGTGCCAGCAGCGAGGGGACTAGCGGGGGGGGTCCAGAGACCCAGTACTTC.

This chain connects TRBV5-1 to TRBJ1-5; D possibly corresponds to TRBD1 (5 bases). V shed 2 bases and J shed 2 bases, with 11 bases lying between them. Germline V gene lookup returns CDR1 SGHRS and CDR2 YFSETQ. The CDR3 runs 15 residues. CDR3 amino acids: CASSLGEGGNQPQHF. The DNA for the CDR3 is TGCGCCAGCAGCTTAGGGGAGGGAGGCAATCAGCCCCAGCATTTT.

The V and J genes are TRBV7-9 and TRBJ1-4, with D possibly TRBD1 on 5 matching bases. Germline values: CDR1 SEHNR, CDR2 FQNEAQ (reference sequence). The CDR3 length is 14 residues. V was clipped by 3 bases and J by 4 bases, with 9 bases between them. The CDR3 nucleotides are TGTGCCAGCAGCTTCGGACACCTTAATGAAAAACTGTTTTTT. This gives the protein CASSFGHLNEKLFF.

The chain is built from TRBV5-1 and TRBJ2-7; 9 bases align to TRBD1. The CDR3 consists of 15 residues. The junction had 4 bases not matched to a gene; V was cut back by 3 bases and J by 0 bases. Germline V gene data show CDR1 as SGHRS and CDR2 as YFSETQ. This chain's CDR3 is CASSSGTGISYEQYF. In nucleotides, the CDR3 is TGCGCCAGCAGCTCCGGGACAGGGATCTCCTACGAGCAGTACTTC.

The V call is TRBV5-1, the J call TRBJ1-6; a possible D gene is TRBD1 (5 bases). This CDR3 contains 15 residues. CDR1 and CDR2 from the germline V gene are SGHRS and YFSETQ. The V end lost 1 base, the J end lost 8 bases, and 13 bases lay between the germline ends. CDR3: CASSLQGFRDSPLHF. The CDR3 DNA is TGCGCCAGCAGCTTGCAGGGATTTAGGGATTCACCCCTCCACTTT.

The chain has TRBV5-1 and TRBJ2-2; D is possibly TRBD2 (5 bases). The CDR3 sequence is 15 residues long. V gave up 0 bases and J gave up 1 base, with 7 bases separating them. Germline V gene sequence: CDR1 SGHRS, CDR2 YFSETQ. CDR3 nucleotide sequence: TGCGCCAGCAGCTTGGGGACTCTGAACACCGGGGAGCTGTTTTTT. Residues: CASSLGTLNTGELFF. The full variable domain, in which reference TRBV5-1 and TRBJ2-2 provide the parts outside the CDR3, is KAGVTQTPRYLIKTRGQQVTLSCSPISGHRSVSWYQQTPGQGLQFLFEYFSETQRNKGNFPGRFSGRQFSNSRSEMNVSTLELGDSALYLCASSLGTLNTGELFFGEGSRLTVL.